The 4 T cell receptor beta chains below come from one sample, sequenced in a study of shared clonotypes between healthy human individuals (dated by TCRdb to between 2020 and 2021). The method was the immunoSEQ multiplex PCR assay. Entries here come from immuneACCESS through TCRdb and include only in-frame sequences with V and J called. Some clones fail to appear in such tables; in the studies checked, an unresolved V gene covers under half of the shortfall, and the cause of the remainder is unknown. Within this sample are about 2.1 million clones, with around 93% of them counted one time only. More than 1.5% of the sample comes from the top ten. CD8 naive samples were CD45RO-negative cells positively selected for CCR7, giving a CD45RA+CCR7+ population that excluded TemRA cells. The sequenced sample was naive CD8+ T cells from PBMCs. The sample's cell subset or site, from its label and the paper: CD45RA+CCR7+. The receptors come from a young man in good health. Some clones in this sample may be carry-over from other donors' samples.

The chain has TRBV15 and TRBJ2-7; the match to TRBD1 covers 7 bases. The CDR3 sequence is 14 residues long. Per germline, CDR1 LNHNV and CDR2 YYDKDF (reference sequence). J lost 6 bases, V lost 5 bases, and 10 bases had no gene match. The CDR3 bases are TGTGCCACCAGCGTAGACAGGGACAGTCGCGAGCAGTACTTC. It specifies CATSVDRDSREQYF.

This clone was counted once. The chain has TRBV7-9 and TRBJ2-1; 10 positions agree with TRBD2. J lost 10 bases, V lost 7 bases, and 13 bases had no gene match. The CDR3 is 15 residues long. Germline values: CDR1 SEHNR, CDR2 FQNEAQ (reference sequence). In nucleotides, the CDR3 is TGTGCCAGCACCTCAACGGAGCGGGAGGGCCACGAGCAGTTCTTC. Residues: CASTSTEREGHEQFF.

As DNA, the CDR3 is TGCAGCGTGCTTGGAGGCGGGACCAACACAGATACGCAGTATTTT. Its protein product is CSVLGGGTNTDTQYF. The chain has TRBV29-1 and TRBJ2-3; D possibly corresponds to TRBD2 (6 bases). The CDR3 contains 15 residues. Germline V CDR1 and CDR2: SQVTM, ANQGSEA. V was cut by 6 bases and J by 2 bases, with 18 bases left in between.

As DNA, the CDR3 is TGTGCCAGCAGCCAAGCCCTAGCGGTATCCTACGAGCAGTACTTC. The encoded protein is CASSQALAVSYEQYF. The chain uses TRBV4-2 and TRBJ2-7, with 7 bases fitting TRBD2. CDR1 is LGHNA and CDR2 is YNFKEQ in the germline V gene. The CDR3 has 15 residues. V dropped 1 base and J dropped 1; count of bases not matched to a gene: 4.